The 22 T cell receptor beta chains given below trace back to one sample, sequenced in a study of blood T cell repertoires in COVID-19. Data came from immunoSEQ multiplex PCR; TCRdb stores just in-frame clones and leaves some out. The sample consists of about 15,000 clones, roughly 72% of them appearing once. The source material was peripheral blood. The receptor set was obtained from a man between 65 and 85 years old with acute or convalescent COVID-19.

This chain joins TRBV10-3 and TRBJ2-3; 10 bases map to TRBD2. V dropped 2 bases and J dropped 3; count of bases not matched to a gene: 11. The CDR3 has 18 residues. CDR1 ENHRY and CDR2 SYGVKD come from the germline V gene. The CDR3 DNA sequence: TGTGCCATCAGTGAGGGTAGCGGGGGGCCTTTTGGTACAGATACGCAGTATTTT. This translates into CAISEGSGGPFGTDTQYF.

This chain links TRBV6-1 with TRBJ1-1; D might be TRBD1 (5 bases). Germline assignment: CDR1 MNHNS and CDR2 SASEGT. The CDR3 sequence is 14 residues long. V dropped 1 base and J dropped 11 bases, with 17 bases sitting between them. The CDR3 bases are TGTGCCAGCAGTGAAGAGCCCCCCAGGGTTGTGGCTTTCTTT. Its translation: CASSEEPPRVVAFF.

The V and J genes are TRBV9 and TRBJ2-5; 9 nucleotides agree with TRBD2. This CDR3 has 16 residues. Germline trimming cut 2 bases from V and 5 bases from J; bases unmatched to any gene: 10. Germline lookup yields CDR1 SGDLS and CDR2 YYNGEE. The CDR3 nucleotides are TGTGCCAGCAGCGTGCAGGAGGGACTAGCCTCCGAGACCCAGTACTTC. It yields the protein CASSVQEGLASETQYF.

The rearrangement links TRBV3-1 (or the pseudogene TRBV3-2) to TRBJ2-1; tentative D call: TRBD1 (5 bases). The CDR3 has 17 amino acids. From germline, CDR1 is LGHDT and CDR2 YNNKEL (reference sequence). V lost 0 bases and J lost 8, with 20 bases in between. The CDR3 DNA sequence: TGTGCCAGCAGCCAAGACGCAAACAGAAGGGGAAGGGATGAGCAGTTCTTC. Translation: CASSQDANRRGRDEQFF.

The gene calls are TRBV5-6 and TRBJ1-5; TRBD1 aligns across 7 bases. V was clipped by 4 bases and J by 5 bases; unmatched bases: 9. This CDR3 contains 15 residues. Germline V lookup: CDR1 SGHDT, CDR2 YYEEEE. CDR3 nucleotide sequence: TGTGCCAGCAGCCCACAGGGGAGGCCCGATCAGCCCCAGCATTTT. This encodes CASSPQGRPDQPQHF. Combining the CDR3 with reference TRBV5-6 and TRBJ1-5 gives the whole variable domain DAGVTQSPTHLIKTRGQQVTLRCSPKSGHDTVSWYQQALGQGPQFIFQYYEEEERQRGNFPDRFSGHQFPNYSSELNVNALLLGDSALYLCASSPQGRPDQPQHFGDGTRLSIL.

V usage is TRBV3-1 (or the pseudogene TRBV3-2) and J usage is TRBJ1-4, with 8 bases lining up with TRBD1. The junction had 5 bases not matched to a gene; V was cut back by 3 bases and J by 8 bases. Germline V gives CDR1 LGHDT, CDR2 YNNKEL (reference sequence). The CDR3 covers 14 residues. In DNA, the CDR3 is TGTGCCAGCAGCCACAGGGGGCTGCGGGAAAAACTGTTTTTT. Encoded protein: CASSHRGLREKLFF.

The chain joins TRBV4-2 to TRBJ1-4, with D unresolved. The CDR3 covers 16 residues. Germline values: CDR1 LGHNA, CDR2 YNFKEQ. Deletions cut 0 bases from V and 0 bases from J, with 8 bases between. DNA for the CDR3: TGTGCCAGCAGCCAAGATAGGAGTGCAACTAATGAAAAACTGTTTTTT. Amino acids: CASSQDRSATNEKLFF.

This chain connects TRBV19 to TRBJ1-1; D might be TRBD1 (6 bases). Trimming cost V 7 bases and J 2 bases, with 17 bases left between them. The CDR3 spans 15 residues. Germline loops: CDR1 LNHDA, CDR2 SQIVND (reference sequence). Written as DNA, the CDR3 is TGTGCCAGTAATCCCATTGGACAGATTAACACTGAAGCTTTCTTT. It translates to CASNPIGQINTEAFF.

This clone was seen once. The chain is built from TRBV19 and TRBJ2-1; D gene unclear. Per germline, CDR1 LNHDA and CDR2 SQIVND (reference sequence). The CDR3 covers 13 residues. Trimming shortened V by 7 bases and J by 0 bases, and 7 bases separated the two germline ends. The CDR3 spells CASTTGSYNEQFF. The CDR3 DNA reads TGTGCCAGTACAACGGGCTCCTACAATGAGCAGTTCTTC.

J is TRBJ2-1 and V is TRBV27, with TRBD2 identical over 16 bases. Germline values: CDR1 MNHEY, CDR2 SMNVEV (reference sequence). Trimming cost V 8 bases and J 5 bases; bases outside gene matches: 12. This CDR3 has 18 amino acids. CDR3 bases: TGTGCCAGCGGTCCGATAGAGGGACTAGCGGGAGGGAACAATGAGCAGTTCTTC. It encodes CASGPIEGLAGGNNEQFF.

This clone was seen just once. This rearrangement joins TRBV5-4 to TRBJ2-6; D possibly corresponds to TRBD1 (5 bases). The V and J ends lost 4 bases and 2 bases respectively, with 10 bases between them. Germline assignment: CDR1 SGHNT and CDR2 YYREEE (reference sequence). The CDR3 is 15 amino acids. The DNA for the CDR3 is TGTGCCAGCAGCCTCCGACAGACTGGGGCCAACGTCCTGACTTTC. The encoded protein is CASSLRQTGANVLTF.

The chain uses TRBV5-5 and TRBJ2-5; 7 bases fit TRBD1. The germline V gene has CDR1 SGHKS and CDR2 YYEKEE (reference sequence). The CDR3 is 17 amino acids. Trimming cost V 2 bases and J 4 bases; bases outside gene matches: 14. The CDR3 DNA reads TGTGCCAGCAGCTTCGGATCCGTTGACAGGGTAGGAGAGACCCAGTACTTC. This sequence encodes CASSFGSVDRVGETQYF.

The CDR3 sequence is CASSLVSGDYGYTF. The CDR3 DNA reads as TGCGCCAGCAGCTTGGTTTCAGGGGACTATGGCTACACCTTC. The chain joins TRBV5-1 to TRBJ1-2; tentative D call: TRBD1 (6 bases). This CDR3 has 14 residues. V lost 0 bases and J 3 bases, leaving 9 bases between the germline ends. In germline, CDR1 is SGHRS, CDR2 YFSETQ.

The J gene is TRBJ1-1, the V gene TRBV6-5, with D unresolved. Germline V gene sequence: CDR1 MNHEY, CDR2 SVGAGI. This CDR3 has 13 amino acids. The V end lost 0 bases, the J end lost 9 bases, and 11 bases lay between the germline ends. CDR3 residues: CASSYSERTQAFF. The CDR3 nucleotides read TGTGCCAGCAGTTACTCTGAGAGGACTCAAGCTTTCTTT.

This clone has a handful of counts. The chain is built from TRBV6-5 and TRBJ2-2; no clear D gene. V gave up 0 bases and J gave up 5 bases, with 7 bases separating them. This CDR3 spans 14 amino acids. The V gene's germline CDR1 is MNHEY and CDR2 SVGAGI. The CDR3 sequence is CASSYSIVTGELFF. In nucleotides, the CDR3 is TGTGCCAGCAGTTACTCGATAGTAACCGGGGAGCTGTTTTTT.

The genes are TRBV6-5 and TRBJ2-7; 9 bases align to TRBD1. The V and J ends lost 6 bases and 2 bases, in that order; junction bases with no gene match: 5. The CDR3 spans 14 residues. Looked up from germline, CDR1 is MNHEY and CDR2 is SVGAGI. The CDR3: CASRSTGGPYEQYF. Written as DNA, the CDR3 is TGTGCCAGCAGGTCTACAGGGGGCCCCTACGAGCAGTACTTC.

The chain has TRBV6-6 and TRBJ2-7; 9 nucleotides match TRBD1. This CDR3 is 14 amino acids long. Germline CDR1 MNHNY, CDR2 SVGAGI (reference sequence). J gave up 2 bases and V 5 bases, and 4 bases lay outside the gene matches. The CDR3 here is CASSPTGGPYEQYF. CDR3 bases: TGTGCCAGCAGTCCGACAGGGGGACCCTACGAGCAGTACTTC.

This clone was recorded a few times. CDR3 DNA: TGTGCCTGGAAGGTACAGGCTGGGTCCAATGAGCAGTTCTTC. Protein: CAWKVQAGSNEQFF. V gene TRBV30 combines with J gene TRBJ2-1; D possibly corresponds to TRBD1 (5 bases). CDR3 length: 14 amino acids. Germline V gene sequence: CDR1 GTSNPN, CDR2 SVGIG (reference sequence). The ends were cut back, 4 bases at V and 6 bases at J, with 16 bases in the middle.

The chain has TRBV15 and TRBJ1-2; D is perhaps TRBD1 (5 bases). Trimming removed 5 bases from V and 5 bases from J, with 18 bases in between. The CDR3 has 15 amino acids. CDR1 and CDR2 from the germline V gene are LNHNV and YYDKDF (reference sequence). The CDR3 loop reads CATSDLGQSIYGYTF. DNA of the CDR3: TGTGCCACCAGCGACTTAGGACAATCGATTTATGGCTACACCTTC.

The chain has TRBV14 and TRBJ2-7; a possible D gene is TRBD1 (6 bases). V was shortened by 4 bases and J by 3 bases, with 13 bases between the two germline ends. Per the germline V gene, CDR1 is SGHDN and CDR2 is FVKESK. The CDR3 sequence is 14 residues long. CDR3 DNA: TGTGCCAGCAGCCGAGGGGGACGGAACTACGAGCAGTACTTC. This sequence encodes CASSRGGRNYEQYF.

The genes are TRBV10-3 and TRBJ2-4; possible D gene TRBD2, 5 bases. CDR3 length: 14 amino acids. Between the trimmed V and J ends, which lost 6 bases and 0 bases, there was a span of 9 bases. The germline gives CDR1 ENHRY, CDR2 SYGVKD. This CDR3 reads CAIREEGAKNIQYF. CDR3 DNA: TGTGCCATCAGGGAAGAGGGAGCCAAAAACATTCAGTACTTC.

This sequence joins TRBV11-2 and TRBJ1-2; the D is unclear. The V end was cut by 5 bases, the J end by 2 bases, with 3 bases between. The CDR3 is made up of 11 amino acids. Germline-derived CDR1 and CDR2 are SGHAT and FQNNGV. The CDR3 protein is CASSANYGYTF. The CDR3 region has the DNA TGTGCCAGCAGCGCGAACTATGGCTACACCTTC.